These 18 T cell receptor beta chains came from one sample sequenced in a study of CD8 T cells in ankylosing spondylitis (dated by TCRdb to 2016 to 2017). Overall study outcomes, separate from this receptor: A TCR beta motif of 8 or 9 highly homologous amino acid variants appeared characteristic of blood from ankylosing spondylitis patients.

The receptor library was made with 5' RACE. The sequencer listed for this sample is Illumina HiSeq 2500. The public reads were reprocessed in TCRdb via fastp at Q25 and MiXCR, keeping in-frame beta chains. When rows share a CDR3 protein, they turn into one entry using the most common DNA and genes. The sample table contains fewer than 650,000 distinct CDR3 sequences; only one count was recorded for more than 9.5% of them. The ten largest account for over 6.5% of the sample. These receptors lack a known antigen. Sequencing was performed on blood, either unsorted or a sorted T cell fraction (not recorded which). These receptors originate from a male donor with ankylosing spondylitis.

The V gene is TRBV3-1, the J gene TRBJ2-2; unclear D gene. V shed 1 base and J shed 8 bases, with 5 bases lying between them. The CDR3 is made up of 12 amino acids. CDR1 is LGHDT and CDR2 is YNNKEL in the germline V gene (reference sequence). The CDR3, as DNA: TGTGCCAGCAGCCAAGTCGGAGGGGAGCTGTTTTTT. This gives the protein CASSQVGGELFF.

The V and J genes are TRBV12-3 or TRBV12-4 and TRBJ2-1; TRBD2 matches at 9 bases. This CDR3 region has 17 residues. Germline trimming cut 6 bases from V and 8 bases from J; bases unmatched to any gene: 17. The CDR3 loop reads CASSPLLVGLAIDEQFF. DNA of the CDR3: TGTGCCAGCAGCCCCCTCCTCGTGGGACTAGCCATAGATGAGCAGTTCTTC.

The chain carries TRBV3-1 and TRBJ2-1; perhaps D is TRBD1 or TRBD2 (5 bases each). Per germline, CDR1 LGHDT and CDR2 YNNKEL (reference sequence). Trimming cost V 10 bases and J 6 bases, with 22 bases left between them. The CDR3 covers 15 residues. The CDR3 reads CAIQSTEGIRNEQFF. The CDR3 bases are TGTGCCATCCAATCGACAGAGGGCATCCGCAATGAGCAGTTCTTC.

This clonotype was seen more than once but under ten times. This chain links TRBV20-1 with TRBJ1-5; the match to TRBD1 covers 8 bases. V shed 6 bases, J shed 4 bases, and the junction held 5 bases outside the gene matches. Germline CDR1 is DFQATT and CDR2 is SNEGSKA (reference sequence). The CDR3 totals 13 residues. The DNA for the CDR3 is TGCAGTGCCCTGGACAGGGCGAATCAGCCCCAGCATTTT. Amino acid sequence: CSALDRANQPQHF.

This clonotype was observed at least ten times. The V gene is TRBV5-1, the J gene TRBJ2-1; the D is unclear. The CDR3 has 12 amino acids. Trimming pared 4 bases from V and 4 bases from J, leaving 6 bases between. Germline loops: CDR1 SGHRS, CDR2 YFSETQ. CDR3 nucleotide sequence: TGCGCCAGCAGCAAAGAGTACAATGAGCAGTTCTTC. It is translated as CASSKEYNEQFF.

The V and J genes are TRBV20-1 and TRBJ2-5; TRBD2 aligns across 11 bases. Germline values: CDR1 DFQATT, CDR2 SNEGSKA (reference sequence). This CDR3 spans 13 amino acids. Trimming cost V 8 bases and J 11 bases; bases outside gene matches: 13. CDR3 amino acids: CSSPGTSGSSQYF. DNA for the CDR3: TGCAGTAGCCCGGGGACTAGCGGATCTTCGCAGTACTTC.

Remarks on this clonotype: One end of the junction does not line up with germline, which may come from a read error. The V call is TRBV10-3, the J call TRBJ2-7; D not resolved. Germline V lookup: CDR1 ENHRY, CDR2 SYGVKD. This CDR3 contains 11 residues. The chain's CDR3 is CAIRESYEQYF. The CDR3 DNA sequence: TGTGCCATCAGAGAGTCCTACGAGCAGTACTTC.

This clonotype was detected a few times. The chain couples TRBV6-2 or TRBV6-3 to TRBJ1-5; no definite D call. This CDR3 comprises 14 residues. V gave up 2 bases and J gave up 5 bases, with 10 bases separating them. CDR1 MNHEY and CDR2 SVGEGT come from the germline V gene. The CDR3 sequence is CASSYESSHQPQHF. As DNA, the CDR3 is TGTGCCAGCAGTTACGAGTCAAGCCATCAGCCCCAGCATTTT.

This clonotype was counted between two and nine times. The genes are TRBV7-9 and TRBJ2-3, with D maybe TRBD1 (5 bases). V lost 1 base and J lost 0, with 8 bases in between. Germline CDR1 is SEHNR and CDR2 is FQNEAQ (reference sequence). This CDR3 region has 15 residues. For the CDR3, the DNA is TGTGCCAGCAGCTTAGGGACAACTAGCACAGATACGCAGTATTTT. Translation: CASSLGTTSTDTQYF.

As to this clonotype: Germline and junction disagree at one end, which may indicate a read error. The chain's CDR3 is CASSFSVSSYHEQFF. The CDR3 region has the DNA TGCGCCAGCAGCTTTAGCGTTAGCTCCTACCATGAGCAGTTCTTC. The chain carries TRBV5-1 and TRBJ2-1, with D possibly matching TRBD2 (5 bases). Germline V CDR1 and CDR2: SGHRS, YFSETQ. The CDR3 totals 15 residues.

This clonotype has ten or more counts. The chain uses TRBV6-1 and TRBJ1-3, with unresolved D. V lost 7 bases and J 0 bases, leaving 10 bases between the germline ends. This CDR3 has 14 residues. The germline V gene has CDR1 MNHNS and CDR2 SASEGT. CDR3 residues: CASTHDSSGNTIYF. The DNA of the CDR3 is TGTGCCAGCACCCACGATAGCTCTGGAAACACCATATATTTT.

This clonotype was seen a handful of times. V and J are TRBV12-3 or TRBV12-4 and TRBJ2-2; 12 nucleotides align to TRBD2. The CDR3 contains 18 residues. Trimming at V came to 11 bases and at J to 4 bases, leaving 17 bases not matched to a gene. The CDR3 sequence: CAFCPRMTSGSFTGELFF. In DNA, the CDR3 is TGTGCCTTCTGCCCACGCATGACTAGCGGGAGTTTCACCGGGGAGCTGTTTTTT.

V is TRBV12-3 or TRBV12-4 and J is TRBJ2-1; 7 positions agree with TRBD2. The junction had 8 bases not matched to a gene; V was cut back by 5 bases and J by 4 bases. CDR3 length: 15 amino acids. DNA of the CDR3: TGTGCCAGCAGTCTCCTAGGAGCGGGGTACAATGAGCAGTTCTTC. This translates into CASSLLGAGYNEQFF.

The rearrangement uses TRBV4-2 and TRBJ1-1; tentatively, D is TRBD1 (6 bases). The germline V gene has CDR1 LGHNA and CDR2 YNFKEQ. This CDR3 spans 17 amino acids. V was pared by 0 bases and J by 1 base, with 15 bases between. DNA of the CDR3: TGTGCCAGCAGCCAAGACCGACGTGGACAGAGGAACACTGAAGCTTTCTTT. Protein sequence: CASSQDRRGQRNTEAFF.

The V gene is TRBV3-1, the J gene TRBJ2-6, with D uncertain. Trimming shortened V by 4 bases and J by 1 base, and 8 bases separated the two germline ends. Germline assignment: CDR1 LGHDT and CDR2 YNNKEL (reference sequence). The CDR3 spans 15 residues. CDR3 loop: CASSPSMSGANVLTF. The CDR3 nucleotides are TGTGCCAGCAGCCCGTCGATGTCTGGGGCCAACGTCCTGACTTTC.

The chain combines TRBV14 with TRBJ2-3; D might be TRBD1 or TRBD2, each matching 5 bases. CDR3 length: 15 amino acids. Looked up from germline, CDR1 is SGHDN and CDR2 is FVKESK. Trimming stripped 4 bases from V and 4 bases from J, with 15 bases between. The CDR3 DNA is TGTGCCAGCAGCCGAATTGCAGGGCGGGCAGATACGCAGTATTTT. Protein product: CASSRIAGRADTQYF.

This clonotype has ten or more counts. V gene TRBV4-2 combines with J gene TRBJ2-3, with D tentatively TRBD1 or TRBD2 (7 bases each). The germline gives CDR1 LGHNA, CDR2 YNFKEQ. The CDR3 has 17 residues. V shed 4 bases and J shed 0 bases, with 17 bases lying between them. In DNA form, the CDR3 reads TGTGCCAGCAGCCGAGGGGGCGGGGGCGGAAGCACAGATACGCAGTATTTT. Its translation: CASSRGGGGGSTDTQYF.

This chain joins TRBV28 and TRBJ2-1, with 13 bases fitting TRBD2. V trimming: 4 bases; J trimming: 9 bases; junction bases outside the gene matches: 6. Germline CDR1 MDHEN, CDR2 SYDVKM. CDR3 size: 15 residues. DNA for the CDR3: TGTGCCAGCAGTTCCGCCGGACTAGCGGGAGTTGAGCAGTTCTTC. Encoded protein: CASSSAGLAGVEQFF.